These 11 T cell receptor beta chains originate from one sample sequenced in a study of blood T cells in healthy people across ages. With a J-beta primer mix and a sample-barcoded 5' primer, a second PCR ran about 7 to 12 cycles. TCRdb re-called the 5' RACE reads with MiXCR, one entry per CDR3 protein. The table lists under 950,000 distinct CDR3 sequences, over 20% of them singletons. Source material: blood. The receptor source for this set is a man between 65 and 85 years old in good health.

This clonotype showed up many times. V gene TRBV5-1 combines with J gene TRBJ2-7, with 7 bases aligning to TRBD1. The CDR3 totals 17 residues. The germline CDR1 and CDR2 sequences are SGHRS and YFSETQ. J lost 5 bases, V lost 0 bases, and 14 bases had no gene match. CDR3 in amino acids: CASSLEGAGSGFNEQYF. CDR3 in DNA: TGCGCCAGCAGCTTGGAGGGGGCAGGTTCGGGGTTTAACGAGCAGTACTTC.

The genes are TRBV7-6 and TRBJ2-1; possibly TRBD2 for D (7 bases). V was cut by 4 bases and J by 1 base, with 17 bases left in between. The CDR3 sequence is 17 residues long. CDR1 SGHVS and CDR2 FNYEAQ come from the germline V gene. Here the CDR3 DNA reads TGTGCCAGCAGCTCATGGGGAGGGGGGGCTTCCTACAATGAGCAGTTCTTC. Its translation is CASSSWGGGASYNEQFF.

The chain links TRBV20-1 to TRBJ2-1; a possible D gene is TRBD1 (6 bases). Germline V gene data show CDR1 as DFQATT and CDR2 as SNEGSKA (reference sequence). Trimming left V 6 bases short and J 0 bases short, with 12 bases between. The CDR3 consists of 14 residues. CDR3 DNA sequence: TGCAGTGCGGAAGGACAGAGCTCCTACAATGAGCAGTTCTTC. Protein product: CSAEGQSSYNEQFF.

This clonotype was recorded a few times. V usage is TRBV12-3 or TRBV12-4 and J usage is TRBJ2-3; 7 bases line up with TRBD2. V shed 2 bases, J shed 5 bases, and the junction held 7 bases outside the gene matches. The CDR3 is 15 amino acids. CDR3 sequence (DNA): TGTGCCAGCAGTTTAATGGCGGGAGAGGTAGATACGCAGTATTTT. Translated, it gives CASSLMAGEVDTQYF.

V gene TRBV6-5 combines with J gene TRBJ2-1, with D tentatively TRBD2 (5 bases). The DNA end lines up better with TRBJ2-7; the J call may be wrong. The CDR3 is made up of 15 amino acids. Per germline, CDR1 MNHEY and CDR2 SVGAGI. Written as DNA, the CDR3 is TGTGCCAGCAGTTACTCGGGGAGAGGGATGTACGAGCAGTACTTC. This encodes CASSYSGRGMYEQYF.

This clonotype has more than one count but fewer than ten. The CDR3 nucleotides read TGCAGCGTATCGACTAGCGGGGAGGAGACCCAGTACTTC. It codes for CSVSTSGEETQYF. The gene calls are TRBV29-1 and TRBJ2-5; TRBD2 agrees at 11 bases. CDR3 length: 13 residues. The junction had 5 bases not matched to a gene; V was cut back by 6 bases and J by 5 bases. Germline lookup yields CDR1 SQVTM and CDR2 ANQGSEA. Looking up the rest from reference TRBV29-1 and TRBJ2-5 gives the full variable domain: SAVISQKPSRDICQRGTSLTIQCQVDSQVTMMFWYRQQPGQSLTLIATANQGSEATYESGFVIDKFPISRPNLTFSTLTVSNMSPEDSSIYLCSVSTSGEETQYFGPGTRLLVL.

The genes are TRBV7-9 and TRBJ2-1; D may correspond to TRBD1 or TRBD2 (6 bases each). V was pared by 5 bases and J by 7 bases, with 18 bases between. This CDR3 has 15 amino acids. Germline values: CDR1 SEHNR, CDR2 FQNEAQ (reference sequence). CDR3 amino acids: CASSARLGGPNEQFF. As DNA, the CDR3 is TGTGCCAGCAGCGCCAGGTTGGGGGGCCCTAATGAGCAGTTCTTC.

The V call is TRBV20-1, the J call TRBJ2-3; tentatively, D is TRBD1 or TRBD2 (5 bases each). Per germline, CDR1 DFQATT and CDR2 SNEGSKA (reference sequence). The CDR3 consists of 13 residues. Between the trimmed V and J ends, which lost 6 bases and 4 bases, there was a span of 14 bases. CDR3 sequence (DNA): TGCAGTGCCTCGACAGAGGGAGCAGATACGCAGTATTTT. Protein product: CSASTEGADTQYF.

This clonotype was observed once. This may stem from a read error, because a much larger clone lies one nucleotide away. Because the CDR3 is missing its conserved closing phenylalanine or tryptophan, this is likely a read error. V gene TRBV5-1 combines with J gene TRBJ2-1; a weak D match, TRBD1 (5 bases). Trimming shortened V by 6 bases and J by 0 bases, and 13 bases separated the two germline ends. The CDR3 consists of 15 residues. The germline CDR1 and CDR2 sequences are SGHRS and YFSETQ. CDR3 bases: TGCGCCAGCACCCTACAGGCGAGCTCCTACAATGAGCAGTTCCTC. The encoded protein is CASTLQASSYNEQFL.

The CDR3 coding sequence is TGTGCCAGCAGTTACGTGGCCACTCTGAACACTGAAGCTTTCTTT. This gives the protein CASSYVATLNTEAFF. The chain uses TRBV6-5 and TRBJ1-1, with unresolved D. Trimming took off 2 bases at V and 0 bases at J, with 10 bases between the two ends. The CDR3 runs 15 residues. CDR1 and CDR2 from the germline V gene are MNHEY and SVGAGI.

This clonotype was recorded once. The chain employs TRBV2 and TRBJ2-5; D is undetermined. From germline, CDR1 is SNHLY and CDR2 FYNNEI. This CDR3 is 13 amino acids long. V lost 11 bases to trimming and J lost 5 bases, with 18 bases between them. For the CDR3, the DNA is TGTGCCCAAATCACTCGGTCACGCGAGACCCAGTACTTC. Its protein is CAQITRSRETQYF. The full variable domain, rest sourced from reference TRBV2 and TRBJ2-5, is EPEVTQTPSHQVTQMGQEVILRCVPISNHLYFYWYRQILGQKVEFLVSFYNNEISEKSEIFDDQFSVERPDGSNFTLKIRSTKLEDSAMYFCAQITRSRETQYFGPGTRLLVL.